This T cell receptor (beta chain) originates from a study of PD-L1 blockade in urothelial cancer (dated by TCRdb to the late 2010s). For context, the study as a whole: Every patient began therapy in 2014 and was given atezolizumab 1,200 mg intravenously every 3 weeks. Patients had an ECOG performance status of 0 or 1 and had received between 0 and 3 prior chemotherapy regimens. Twenty-five of 29 patients were identified as males with urothelial cancer of bladder origin, and a prior smoking history was reported by 18 of 29 patients. Blood samples yielded a median of around 150,000 T cells and more than 80,000 unique TCRs, with median clonality 0.080. Durable clinical benefit was achieved by nine patients and was not achieved by 20 patients. Pretreatment blood TCR-seq was available for fewer than 30 patients, at least one posttreatment blood collection was obtained for about 24 patients, and tumor TCR-seq was available for about 24 patients. An exploratory multi-omic analysis was conducted of the somatic, immune and clinical correlates of response to PD-L1 blockade with atezolizumab in urothelial cancer. Durable clinical benefit was defined as progression-free survival longer than 6 months, and TCR features were also tested against progression-free and overall survival. In the same patients, whole exome sequencing and RNA sequencing of pretreatment tumors were performed in addition to TCR sequencing. Pretreatment tumor samples, along with matched peripheral blood collected serially before and after atezolizumab treatment, underwent TCR sequencing. Blood samples were analyzed at 3 weeks after treatment start (second dose) and at 6 weeks after treatment start.

In the case of this clone: Its binding antigen is unknown. It has no much larger one-base neighbor in the sample; base qualities were not kept.

From cysteine to phenylalanine, the CDR3 is 16 amino acids long. The CDR3 DNA has 48 bases and is translated from base 1. As encoded in the germline V gene, CDR1 is SGHRS while CDR2 is YFSETQ. Relative to germline, V is missing 4 bases and J is missing 6 bases, with 16 bases of the junction outside any gene match. This sample's time point label indicates: peripheral blood 6 weeks after treatment start. A total of approximately 27 patients with locally advanced or metastatic urothelial carcinoma, treated at Memorial Sloan Kettering on a trial protocol, made up the cohort. Peripheral blood mononuclear cells were collected pretreatment and during treatment, with between 1 and 8 total time points per patient. The Qiagen DNeasy Blood extraction kit was used to purify genomic DNA from total PBMCs and tumor samples. Collected pretreatment and during treatment, PBMCs were isolated and stored as previously described.

Synthetic TCR analog templates were spiked into each PCR to estimate absolute template abundance from read counts. The immunoSEQ assay used bias-controlled V and J gene primers to amplify TCRbeta CDR3 regions from genomic DNA. Sequencing of rearranged TCRbeta segments was done at approximately 20X coverage. From the authors' description of their analysis: Clustering was used to correct sequencing errors, and CDR3s were annotated against IMGT so that V, D and J genes could be assigned. Downstream analyses used only productive TCRbeta rearrangements, leaving out any out-of-frame or stop-codon sequences. To compute clonality, Shannon entropy was normalized by the log of the number of unique productive sequences and then subtracted from one. Clones differing between time points or between blood and tumor were identified using Fisher's exact test with Benjamini-Hochberg correction, with an adjusted p below 0.01 applied as the threshold. Held by TCRdb, this immuneACCESS table contains in-frame sequences only and omits some clones. Under half of the omission traces to an unresolved V gene where checked; the cause of the rest is unknown. V, J and clone size are taken as reported in that table, and D and trimming were inferred from the DNA itself. The sample table lists 35,000 to 45,000 clones, 91% of them with a count of one. The biggest ten clones account for less than 9.5% of the sample.

Overall study outcomes, separate from this receptor: A pretreatment peripheral blood TCR clonality below the median was linked to improved progression-free and overall survival. Because of the small sample size (n of about 29) and the many exploratory analyses performed, the results are intended to be regarded as hypothesis-generating. Patients with durable benefit showed greater expansion of tumor-associated TCR clones in peripheral blood 3 weeks after starting treatment (n of about 20, p = 0.022).

The chain links TRBV5-1 with TRBJ2-7, with 7 bases matching TRBD2. The sample consisted of PBMCs, taken around atezolizumab (anti-PD-L1) treatment. The source of this sequence is a man between 70 and 80 years old with urothelial cancer. This receptor carries the CDR3 CASSTRRTRGVSEQYF. In nucleotides, the sequence is TGCGCCAGCAGCACCCGACGGACTCGGGGGGTATCCGAGCAGTACTTC.